These 30 T cell receptor beta chains came from one sample sequenced in a study of T cell repertoires in cytomegalovirus infection. These TCRs' antigens remain unknown. TCRdb redid the calling of the reads with MiXCR, one entry per CDR3 protein. This sample yields some 480,000 distinct CDR3 sequences, of which roughly a third are seen a single time; around a sixth belongs to the top ten. This specimen was cultured PBMCs, taken from culture after CMV antigen stimulation. All receptors derive from a human donor in good health (CMV status not recorded). Some clones in this sample may be carry-over from other donors' samples.

The V and J genes are TRBV4-3 and TRBJ1-4; no clear D gene. V gave up 0 bases and J gave up 6 bases, with 14 bases separating them. The germline gives CDR1 LGHNA, CDR2 YSLEER. The CDR3 covers 16 residues. The CDR3 region is CASSQDDVTSDEKLFF. CDR3 bases: TGCGCCAGCAGCCAAGACGACGTGACCTCGGATGAAAAACTGTTTTTT.

The rearrangement uses TRBV20-1 and TRBJ1-5; 8 nucleotides align to TRBD1. Trimming took 3 bases from V and 6 from J; bases not matched to a gene: 4. CDR1 and CDR2 (germline): DFQATT, SNEGSKA (reference sequence). The CDR3 loop spans 13 amino acids. CDR3 region: CSARQTGVQPQHF. The CDR3, as DNA: TGCAGTGCTAGGCAGACAGGGGTTCAGCCCCAGCATTTT.

The chain links TRBV9 to TRBJ2-1; D is perhaps TRBD1 or TRBD2 (5 bases each). This CDR3 has 14 amino acids. V lost 7 bases to trimming and J lost 0 bases, with 11 bases between them. Germline CDR1 and CDR2: SGDLS and YYNGEE. CDR3 protein: CASGRGTSYNEQFF. The DNA of the CDR3 is TGTGCCAGCGGGAGAGGGACCTCCTACAATGAGCAGTTCTTC.

The chain is built from TRBV6-5 and TRBJ1-1; D is perhaps TRBD1 (5 bases). Germline values: CDR1 MNHEY, CDR2 SVGAGI. The CDR3 spans 18 residues. Trimming stripped 0 bases from V and 4 bases from J, with 21 bases between. The CDR3 DNA reads as TGTGCCAGCAGTTACTCGATTTTTTTAGGGGCGTGGGGCACTGAAGCTTTCTTT. Protein: CASSYSIFLGAWGTEAFF.

This clonotype has more than one count but fewer than ten. The J gene is TRBJ2-3, the V gene TRBV7-3, with TRBD2 matching over 11 bases. Germline V gives CDR1 SGHTA, CDR2 FQGTGA. Germline trimming cut 0 bases from V and 5 bases from J; bases unmatched to any gene: 4. The CDR3 length is 16 residues. The CDR3 region is CASSLTSGRAVDTQYF. The CDR3 DNA reads as TGTGCCAGCAGCTTAACTAGCGGGAGGGCTGTAGATACGCAGTATTTT. Filled out from reference TRBV7-3 and TRBJ2-3, the complete variable domain reads GAGVSQTPSNKVTEKGKYVELRCDPISGHTALYWYRQSLGQGPEFLIYFQGTGAADDSGLPNDRFFAVRPEGSVSTLKIQRTERGDSAVYLCASSLTSGRAVDTQYFGPGTRLTVL.

The sample holds a few counts of this clonotype. The gene calls are TRBV2 and TRBJ2-7; D tentatively fits TRBD1 or TRBD2 (6 bases each). Trimming cost V 7 bases and J 2 bases, with 9 bases left between them. CDR1 SNHLY and CDR2 FYNNEI come from the germline V gene. The CDR3 runs to 12 residues. The CDR3 is CASIGGTYEQYF. Here the CDR3 DNA reads TGTGCCAGCATCGGGGGCACCTACGAGCAGTACTTC. Full variable domain (outside the CDR3, taken from reference TRBV2 and TRBJ2-7): EPEVTQTPSHQVTQMGQEVILRCVPISNHLYFYWYRQILGQKVEFLVSFYNNEISEKSEIFDDQFSVERPDGSNFTLKIRSTKLEDSAMYFCASIGGTYEQYFGPGTRLTVT.

The rearrangement joins TRBV20-1 to TRBJ2-1; the match to TRBD1 covers 10 bases. The germline CDR1 and CDR2 sequences are DFQATT and SNEGSKA (reference sequence). V trimming: 4 bases; J trimming: 0 bases; junction bases outside the gene matches: 12. The CDR3 contains 18 residues. The CDR3 region is CSATSYLGQGSSYNEQFF. In DNA, the CDR3 is TGCAGTGCTACCTCATATTTGGGACAGGGGAGCTCCTACAATGAGCAGTTCTTC.

This clonotype showed up many times. The rearrangement links TRBV7-2 to TRBJ2-1, with D unclear. The germline V gene has CDR1 SGHTA and CDR2 FQGNSA. V shed 3 bases and J shed 4 bases, with 10 bases lying between them. The CDR3 is 14 residues long. The chain's CDR3 is CASSFGSGYNEQFF. As DNA, the CDR3 is TGTGCCAGCAGCTTCGGGTCCGGTTACAATGAGCAGTTCTTC.

The J gene is TRBJ2-5, the V gene TRBV29-1; 8 bases align to TRBD1. CDR1 SQVTM and CDR2 ANQGSEA come from the germline V gene. CDR3 length: 14 residues. The CDR3 nucleotides read TGCACCGCACTCCCACCAGGGGGCTGGGAGACCCAGTACTTC. Translating it yields CTALPPGGWETQYF.

The chain employs TRBV20-1 and TRBJ2-3; D tentatively fits TRBD1 or TRBD2 (5 bases each). Germline-derived CDR1 and CDR2 are DFQATT and SNEGSKA (reference sequence). There are 15 residues in the CDR3. V was cut by 5 bases and J by 1 base, with 16 bases left in between. CDR3 nucleotides: TGCAGTGCTCCAACCGGGACCTGGGGCACAGATACGCAGTATTTT. Its protein is CSAPTGTWGTDTQYF.

The V and J genes are TRBV7-2 and TRBJ2-7, with a weak D call TRBD1 (6 bases). The CDR3 loop spans 14 amino acids. Germline CDR1 SGHTA, CDR2 FQGNSA. Trimming took off 5 bases at V and 3 bases at J, with 14 bases between the two ends. In DNA, the CDR3 is TGTGCCAGCAGCCCCCGACAGGTCATCTACGAGCAGTACTTC. Residues: CASSPRQVIYEQYF.

The chain links TRBV6-6 to TRBJ2-7; D is perhaps TRBD1 (6 bases). The V gene lost 6 bases and the J gene lost 5 bases, with 14 bases spanning the gap. The germline V gene encodes CDR1 MNHNY and CDR2 SVGAGI (reference sequence). This CDR3 has 13 residues. The CDR3 DNA is TGTGCCAGCAGGGGCCCACAGGGAAACGAGCAGTACGTC. It specifies CASRGPQGNEQYV.

CDR3 region: CASSYVGQGDNEQFF. The CDR3 DNA sequence: TGTGCCAGCAGTTACGTCGGACAGGGGGACAATGAGCAGTTCTTC. The chain links TRBV6-6 to TRBJ2-1, with TRBD1 matching 10 bases. CDR1 and CDR2 (germline): MNHNY, SVGAGI (reference sequence). This CDR3 spans 15 amino acids. The J segment lost 5 bases and the V segment lost 2 bases, leaving 3 bases of the junction unmatched.

This clonotype was seen a few times. The chain is built from TRBV27 and TRBJ2-2, with D hard to call. CDR1 and CDR2 (germline): MNHEY, SMNVEV (reference sequence). This CDR3 has 17 amino acids. V shed 3 bases and J shed 4 bases, with 18 bases lying between them. This CDR3 is CASSFLRNTAVTGELFF. The CDR3 DNA follows: TGTGCCAGCAGTTTTCTAAGAAACACGGCTGTCACCGGGGAGCTGTTTTTT.

The chain links TRBV7-3 to TRBJ2-1; 8 bases line up with TRBD2. The CDR3 spans 16 residues. In germline, CDR1 is SGHTA, CDR2 FQGTGA. The V segment lost 4 bases and the J segment 4 bases; nucleotides outside the gene matches: 9. CDR3 DNA sequence: TGTGCCAGCAGCTCCCAAGGGAGCGGGAGATACAATGAGCAGTTCTTC. Translation gives CASSSQGSGRYNEQFF.

V usage is TRBV27 and J usage is TRBJ2-6; D possibly uses TRBD1 or TRBD2 (6 bases each). The CDR3 sequence is 16 residues long. Germline CDR1 reads MNHEY; CDR2 reads SMNVEV (reference sequence). V was clipped by 7 bases and J by 1 base, with 14 bases between them. The CDR3 region has the DNA TGTGCCAGCACTCACAGGAGGGGGTCTGGGGCCAACGTCCTGACTTTC. Translated, it gives CASTHRRGSGANVLTF.

V and J are TRBV6-6 and TRBJ2-1; 8 nucleotides line up with TRBD2. The CDR3 has 15 residues. After removal of 2 bases from V and 7 bases from J, the junction contained 7 bases not matched to a gene. The germline V gene has CDR1 MNHNY and CDR2 SVGAGI (reference sequence). The CDR3 here is CASSYPGRADNEQFF. DNA of the CDR3: TGTGCCAGCAGTTACCCCGGGAGGGCCGATAATGAGCAGTTCTTC.

V gene TRBV10-3 combines with J gene TRBJ2-5; 9 bases are shared with TRBD2. The germline CDR1 and CDR2 sequences are ENHRY and SYGVKD. The CDR3 has 14 residues. Unmatched junction bases numbered 2, after V lost 2 bases and J lost 4 bases. CDR3 in DNA: TGTGCCATCAGTGAGGCTAGCGGGGTAGAGACCCAGTACTTC. This translates into CAISEASGVETQYF.

This clonotype has only a few counts. For the CDR3, the DNA is TGTGCCAGCAGCAAAGGTTGGGGGCCGGAGACCCAGTACTTC. Protein product: CASSKGWGPETQYF. This rearrangement joins TRBV7-2 to TRBJ2-5, with D possibly being TRBD1 (6 bases). Trimming shortened V by 5 bases and J by 5 bases, and 15 bases separated the two germline ends. The CDR3 contains 14 residues. Germline V gene sequence: CDR1 SGHTA, CDR2 FQGNSA.

This clonotype occurred a few times. This sequence joins TRBV11-3 and TRBJ2-7; D unclear. V gave up 9 bases and J gave up 7 bases, with 16 bases separating them. Germline-derived CDR1 and CDR2 are SGHNT and YENEEA. The CDR3 length is 12 residues. Written as DNA, the CDR3 is TGTGCCAGGCCTCGGAGAGAGAGGGAGCAGTACGTC. Its translation is CARPRREREQYV.

At least ten counts were recorded for this clonotype. The chain uses TRBV5-4 and TRBJ2-5; D is uncertain. The CDR3 is 12 amino acids. Germline CDR1 reads SGHNT; CDR2 reads YYREEE (reference sequence). The V gene lost 4 bases and the J gene lost 1 base, with 5 bases spanning the gap. CDR3 region: CASSRPQETQYF. The CDR3 DNA reads TGTGCCAGCAGCAGACCCCAAGAGACCCAGTACTTC.

This clonotype was found many times. V gene TRBV7-8 combines with J gene TRBJ2-1; 10 nucleotides align to TRBD2. Per germline, CDR1 SGHVS and CDR2 FQNEAQ. The CDR3 runs to 18 residues. Germline trimming cut 6 bases from V and 2 bases from J; bases unmatched to any gene: 13. This CDR3 reads CASSFPTSGPKTYNEQFF. In nucleotides, the CDR3 is TGTGCCAGCAGTTTTCCGACTAGCGGGCCTAAGACCTACAATGAGCAGTTCTTC.

A word on this clonotype: One junction end disagrees with the germline gene, perhaps due to a read error. As DNA, the CDR3 is TGTGCCAGCAGCTTATCGGGTACTAATGAGAAACTGTTTTTT. Its protein is CASSLSGTNEKLFF. The rearrangement uses TRBV5-5 and TRBJ1-4; D not resolved. The CDR3 length is 14 residues. Per the germline V gene, CDR1 is SGHKS and CDR2 is YYEKEE (reference sequence).

The V and J genes are TRBV14 and TRBJ2-7; TRBD1 matches 8 bases. The CDR3 length is 13 residues. Germline trimming cut 1 base from V and 6 bases from J; bases unmatched to any gene: 2. The V gene's germline CDR1 is SGHDN and CDR2 FVKESK. The CDR3 region is CASSQVDRGEQYF. The CDR3 DNA reads as TGTGCCAGCAGCCAAGTAGACAGGGGCGAGCAGTACTTC.

This clonotype has just a few counts. The chain recombines TRBV4-1 with TRBJ2-1, with 8 bases fitting TRBD2. Germline assignment: CDR1 MGHRA and CDR2 YSYEKL. Germline trimming cut 0 bases from V and 4 bases from J; bases unmatched to any gene: 2. The CDR3 contains 15 residues. The DNA of the CDR3 is TGCGCCAGCAGCCAAGAACTAGCGGATTACAATGAGCAGTTCTTC. Amino acid sequence: CASSQELADYNEQFF.

The chain links TRBV12-5 to TRBJ2-1; a weak D match, TRBD1 (5 bases). This CDR3 has 16 residues. Trimming took 5 bases from V and 4 from J, leaving 18 bases between them. Germline V gene lookup returns CDR1 LGHNT and CDR2 FRNRAP. CDR3 nucleotide sequence: TGTGCTAGTGGTCAAGGTGGGGCCCAATTTTACAATGAGCAGTTCTTC. It encodes CASGQGGAQFYNEQFF.

This clonotype was seen a handful of times. The chain is built from TRBV6-2 or TRBV6-3 and TRBJ2-1, with 11 positions matching TRBD2. V gave up 5 bases and J gave up 10 bases; unmatched junction bases: 10. CDR3 size: 15 residues. Germline loops: CDR1 MNHEY, CDR2 SVGEGT. The CDR3 region has the DNA TGTGCCAGCAGTCCACTAGCGGGAGACCCCTGGGAGCAGTTCTTC. Amino acid sequence: CASSPLAGDPWEQFF.

In this sample, this clonotype turned up a few times. This chain uses TRBV28 with TRBJ2-1; no clear D gene. Germline V gene data show CDR1 as MDHEN and CDR2 as SYDVKM. The CDR3 spans 12 residues. The V end lost 1 base, the J end lost 10 bases, and 8 bases lay between the germline ends. Here the CDR3 reads CASSLYPSEQFF. The CDR3 DNA is TGTGCCAGCAGTTTATACCCCTCCGAGCAGTTCTTC.

The chain employs TRBV7-9 and TRBJ2-7, with D possibly TRBD1 on 6 matching bases. Trimming took 5 bases from V and 3 from J, leaving 17 bases between them. Germline V gene sequence: CDR1 SEHNR, CDR2 FQNEAQ (reference sequence). The CDR3 covers 15 residues. In nucleotides, the CDR3 is TGTGCCAGCAGCCTCTCCGGGACAAAAGTCTACGAGCAGTACTTC. Its protein is CASSLSGTKVYEQYF.

This clonotype was detected ten times or more. This sequence joins TRBV7-6 and TRBJ2-1; D might be TRBD1 (5 bases). The V gene's germline CDR1 is SGHVS and CDR2 FNYEAQ. The V and J ends lost 3 bases and 5 bases respectively, with 14 bases between them. There are 15 residues in the CDR3. CDR3 protein: CASSLGHAGNNEQFF. For the CDR3, the DNA is TGTGCCAGCAGCTTGGGGCACGCCGGCAACAATGAGCAGTTCTTC.